This T cell receptor beta chain derives from a study of technical replicates of blood from four donors. Trimming cost V 6 bases and J 6 bases, with 17 bases left between them. Per the germline V gene, CDR1 is LGHNA and CDR2 is YNFKEQ. The CDR3 loop spans 14 amino acids. The protocol was immunoSEQ multiplex PCR, while the TCRdb copy is restricted to in-frame clones and leaves out a portion. Here the sample spans some 77,000 clones, roughly 96% being singletons. The chain couples TRBV4-2 to TRBJ1-1, with a weak D call TRBD1 (5 bases). The sample was T cells isolated from PBMCs. This sequence was found in a human donor in good health. The CDR3 is CASSPAGRAPEAFF. Written as DNA, the CDR3 is TGTGCCAGCAGTCCCGCAGGGAGGGCCCCTGAAGCTTTCTTT.